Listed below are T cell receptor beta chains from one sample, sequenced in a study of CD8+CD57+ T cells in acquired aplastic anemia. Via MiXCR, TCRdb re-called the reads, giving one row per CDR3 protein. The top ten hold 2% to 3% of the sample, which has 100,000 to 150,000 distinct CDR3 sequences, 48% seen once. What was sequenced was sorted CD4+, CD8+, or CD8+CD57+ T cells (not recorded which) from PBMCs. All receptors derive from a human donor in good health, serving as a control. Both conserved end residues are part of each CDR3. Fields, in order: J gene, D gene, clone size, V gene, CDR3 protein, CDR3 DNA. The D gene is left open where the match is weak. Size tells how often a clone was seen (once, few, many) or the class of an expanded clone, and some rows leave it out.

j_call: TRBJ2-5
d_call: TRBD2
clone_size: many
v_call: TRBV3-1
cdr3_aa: CASSQGSGGGGETQYF
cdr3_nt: TGTGCCAGCAGCCAAGGGAGCGGGGGTGGAGGGGAGACCCAGTACTTC

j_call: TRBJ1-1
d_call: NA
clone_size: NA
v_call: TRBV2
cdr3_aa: CASSVRRMEAFF
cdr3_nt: TGTGCCAGCAGTGTTAGGCGAATGGAAGCTTTCTTT

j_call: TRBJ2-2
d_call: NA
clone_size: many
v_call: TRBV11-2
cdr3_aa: CASSLDRAGTGELFF
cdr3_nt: TGTGCCAGCAGCTTAGACAGGGCCGGCACCGGGGAGCTGTTTTTT

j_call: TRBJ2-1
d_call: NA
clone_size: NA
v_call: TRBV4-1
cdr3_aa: CASSREEAPYNEQFF
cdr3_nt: TGCGCCAGCAGCCGAGAGGAGGCGCCCTACAATGAGCAGTTCTTC

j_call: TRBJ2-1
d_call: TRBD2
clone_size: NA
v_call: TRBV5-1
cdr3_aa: CAGSPGTSGGAYNEQFF
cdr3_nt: TGCGCCGGCAGCCCGGGGACTAGCGGGGGGGCTTACAATGAGCAGTTCTTC

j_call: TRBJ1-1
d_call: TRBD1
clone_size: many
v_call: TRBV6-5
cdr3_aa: CASTEDRALVTEAFF
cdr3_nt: TGTGCCAGCACCGAAGACAGGGCGTTGGTCACTGAAGCTTTCTTT

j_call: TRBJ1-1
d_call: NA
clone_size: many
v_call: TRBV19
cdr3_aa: CASKDPVNTEAFF
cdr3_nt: TGTGCCAGCAAAGATCCAGTGAACACTGAAGCTTTCTTT

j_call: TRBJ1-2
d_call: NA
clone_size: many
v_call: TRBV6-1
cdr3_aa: CASSEAQTDYGYTF
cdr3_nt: TGTGCCAGCAGTGAAGCGCAGACGGATTATGGCTACACCTTC

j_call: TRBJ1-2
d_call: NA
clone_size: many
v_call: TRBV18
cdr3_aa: CASSPVKGSGYGYTF
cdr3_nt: TGTGCCAGCTCACCGGTCAAGGGGAGCGGCTATGGCTACACCTTC

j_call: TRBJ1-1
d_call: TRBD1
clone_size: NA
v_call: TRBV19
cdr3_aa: CASSMRPGQENTEAFF
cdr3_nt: TGTGCCAGTAGTATGCGCCCGGGACAGGAGAACACTGAAGCTTTCTTT

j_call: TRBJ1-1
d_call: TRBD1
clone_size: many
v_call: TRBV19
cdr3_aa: CASSLGQATEAFF
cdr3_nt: TGTGCCAGTAGTCTCGGACAGGCCACTGAAGCTTTCTTT

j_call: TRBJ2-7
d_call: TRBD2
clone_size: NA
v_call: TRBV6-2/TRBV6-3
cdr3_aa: CASSPRAGGPVDEQYF
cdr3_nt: TGTGCCAGCAGTCCCCGGGCGGGAGGACCTGTGGACGAGCAGTACTTC

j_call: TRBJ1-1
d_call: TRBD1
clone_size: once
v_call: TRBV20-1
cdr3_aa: CSALDRLNTEAFF
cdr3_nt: TGCAGTGCCCTGGACAGGCTGAACACTGAAGCTTTCTTT

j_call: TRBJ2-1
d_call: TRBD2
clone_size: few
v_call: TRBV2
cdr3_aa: CASRTGRDGYNEQFF
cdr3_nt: TGTGCCAGCAGGACGGGGAGGGACGGCTACAATGAGCAGTTCTTC

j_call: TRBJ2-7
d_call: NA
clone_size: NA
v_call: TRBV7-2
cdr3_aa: CASSLVVSVAHEQYF
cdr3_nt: TGTGCCAGCAGCTTAGTGGTGTCGGTGGCCCACGAGCAGTACTTT

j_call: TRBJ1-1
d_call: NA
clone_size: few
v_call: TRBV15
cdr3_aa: CATSPYMDTEAFF
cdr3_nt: TGTGCCACCAGCCCATACATGGACACTGAAGCTTTCTTT

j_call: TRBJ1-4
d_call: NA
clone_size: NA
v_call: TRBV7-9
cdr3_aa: CATSRDRGPEKLFF
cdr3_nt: TGTGCCACCAGCAGAGATCGCGGGCCGGAAAAACTGTTTTTT

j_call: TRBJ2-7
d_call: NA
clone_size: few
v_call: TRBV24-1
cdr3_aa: CATSDPISYEQYF
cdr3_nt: TGTGCCACCAGTGATCCGATCTCCTACGAGCAGTACTTC

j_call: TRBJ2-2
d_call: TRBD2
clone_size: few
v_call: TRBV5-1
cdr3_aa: CASSSTLAGDTTGELFF
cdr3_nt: TGCGCCAGCAGCTCCACCCTAGCGGGGGACACCACCGGGGAGCTGTTTTTT

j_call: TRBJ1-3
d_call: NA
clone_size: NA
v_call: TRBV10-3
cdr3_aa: CAISESGRRNTIYF
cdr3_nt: TGTGCCATCAGTGAGTCGGGCAGGCGAAACACCATATATTTT

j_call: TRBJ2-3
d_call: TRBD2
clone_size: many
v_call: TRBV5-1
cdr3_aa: CASSPESTSGGDTQYF
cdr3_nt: TGCGCCAGCAGCCCGGAGAGTACTAGCGGGGGAGATACGCAGTATTTT

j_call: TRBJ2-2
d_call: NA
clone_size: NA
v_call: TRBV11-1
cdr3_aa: CASSLGSGPRRGELFF
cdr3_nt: TGTGCCAGCAGCTTAGGAAGCGGGCCGCGACGGGGGGAGCTGTTTTTT

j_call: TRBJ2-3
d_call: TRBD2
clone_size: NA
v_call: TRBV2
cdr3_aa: CASSGDGGLGDTQYF
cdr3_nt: TGTGCCAGCAGTGGTGACGGGGGGTTGGGGGATACGCAGTATTTT

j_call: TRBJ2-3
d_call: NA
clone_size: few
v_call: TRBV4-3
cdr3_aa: CASSPNTYITDTQYF
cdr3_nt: TGCGCCAGCAGCCCTAACACTTATATTACAGATACGCAGTATTTT

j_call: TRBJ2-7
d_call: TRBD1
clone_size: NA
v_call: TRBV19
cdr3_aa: CASSIGGTGLDEQYF
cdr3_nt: TGTGCCAGTAGTATAGGCGGGACAGGGTTGGACGAGCAGTACTTC

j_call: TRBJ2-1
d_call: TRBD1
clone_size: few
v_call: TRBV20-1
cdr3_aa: CSAPRGQGAPNEQFF
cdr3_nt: TGCAGTGCTCCCCGTGGACAGGGGGCGCCCAATGAGCAGTTCTTC

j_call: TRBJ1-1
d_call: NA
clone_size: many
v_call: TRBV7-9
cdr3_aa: CASRLTGGEGTEAFF
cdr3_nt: TGTGCCAGCAGACTTACGGGGGGCGAGGGAACTGAAGCTTTCTTT

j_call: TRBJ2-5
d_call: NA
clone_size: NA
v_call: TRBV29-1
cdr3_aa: CSVERFLARQETQYF
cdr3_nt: TGCAGCGTTGAACGGTTCCTAGCCCGCCAAGAGACCCAGTACTTC

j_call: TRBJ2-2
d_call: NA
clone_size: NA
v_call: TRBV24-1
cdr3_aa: CATSDRLAPGELFF
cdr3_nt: TGTGCCACCAGTGATCGATTAGCCCCCGGGGAGCTGTTTTTT

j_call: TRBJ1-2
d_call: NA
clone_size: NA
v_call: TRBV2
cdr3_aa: CASTGSLVQGGYTF
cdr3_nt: TGTGCCAGCACCGGGTCCCTGGTTCAAGGTGGCTACACCTTC

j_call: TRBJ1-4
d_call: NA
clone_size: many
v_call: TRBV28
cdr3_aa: CASSLGQSTNEKLFF
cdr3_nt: TGTGCCAGCAGTTTGGGGCAATCGACTAATGAAAAACTGTTTTTT

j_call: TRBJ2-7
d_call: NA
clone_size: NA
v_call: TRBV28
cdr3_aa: CASSPALSGVVQYF
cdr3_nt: TGTGCCAGCAGCCCCGCACTCTCGGGAGTCGTGCAGTACTTC

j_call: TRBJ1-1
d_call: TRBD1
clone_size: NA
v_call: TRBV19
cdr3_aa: CASRHRGWDTEAFF
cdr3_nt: TGTGCCAGTAGGCACAGGGGTTGGGACACTGAAGCTTTCTTT

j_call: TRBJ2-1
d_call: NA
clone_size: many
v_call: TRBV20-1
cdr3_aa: CSAPAPGLRGGNEQFF
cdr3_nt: TGCAGTGCTCCCGCGCCGGGACTCAGAGGGGGCAATGAGCAGTTCTTC

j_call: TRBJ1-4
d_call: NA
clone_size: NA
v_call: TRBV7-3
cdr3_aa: CASSLGGEKLFF
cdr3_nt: TGTGCCAGCAGCTTAGGGGGTGAAAAACTGTTTTTT

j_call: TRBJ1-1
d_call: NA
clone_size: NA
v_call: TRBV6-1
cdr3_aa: CASGAGATNTEAFF
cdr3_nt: TGTGCCAGCGGGGCAGGGGCAACGAACACTGAAGCTTTCTTT

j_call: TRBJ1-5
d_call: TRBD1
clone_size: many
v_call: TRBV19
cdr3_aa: CASGTEQLSNQPQHF
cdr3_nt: TGTGCCAGTGGGACAGAACAGCTGAGCAATCAGCCCCAGCATTTT

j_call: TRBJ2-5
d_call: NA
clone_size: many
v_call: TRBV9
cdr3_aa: CASSPPGAETQYF
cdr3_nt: TGTGCCAGCAGCCCCCCCGGGGCGGAGACCCAGTACTTC

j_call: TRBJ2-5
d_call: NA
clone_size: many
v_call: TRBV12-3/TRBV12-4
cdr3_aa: CASSLQQAETQYF
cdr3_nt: TGTGCCAGCAGTTTGCAACAGGCGGAGACCCAGTACTTC

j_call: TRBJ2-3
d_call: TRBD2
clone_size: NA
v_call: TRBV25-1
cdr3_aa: CASSRPGTSGGPSTDTQYF
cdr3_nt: TGTGCCAGCAGTAGACCAGGGACTAGCGGGGGGCCTAGCACAGATACGCAGTATTTT

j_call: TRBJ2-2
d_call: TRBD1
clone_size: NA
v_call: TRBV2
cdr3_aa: CASRGDRGNGELFF
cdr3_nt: TGTGCCAGCAGGGGGGACAGGGGGAACGGGGAGCTGTTTTTT

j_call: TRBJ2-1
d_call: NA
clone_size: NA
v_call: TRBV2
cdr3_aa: CASSRSKVEQFF
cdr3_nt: TGTGCCAGCAGTAGAAGTAAAGTTGAGCAGTTCTTC

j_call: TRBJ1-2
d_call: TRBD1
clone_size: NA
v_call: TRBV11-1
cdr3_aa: CASSEGKGAGRYGYTF
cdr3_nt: TGTGCCAGCAGTGAAGGCAAGGGGGCAGGGAGGTATGGCTACACCTTC

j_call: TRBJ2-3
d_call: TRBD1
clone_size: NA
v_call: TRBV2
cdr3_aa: CASSSRQGSTDTQYF
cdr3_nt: TGTGCCAGCAGTAGTCGACAGGGAAGCACAGATACGCAGTATTTT

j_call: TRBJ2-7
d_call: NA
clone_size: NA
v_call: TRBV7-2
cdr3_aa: CASSFLPPPGQPKQYF
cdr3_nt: TGTGCCAGCAGCTTTCTCCCGCCACCCGGCCAACCGAAGCAGTACTTC

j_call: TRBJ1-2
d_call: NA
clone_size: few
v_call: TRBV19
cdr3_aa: CAGSRHLYGYTF
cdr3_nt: TGTGCCGGTAGTCGACATCTTTATGGCTACACCTTC

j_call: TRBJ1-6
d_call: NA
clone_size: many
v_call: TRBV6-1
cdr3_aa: CASSEDLSSYNSPLHF
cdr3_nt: TGTGCCAGCAGTGAGGACTTGAGCTCCTATAATTCACCCCTCCACTTT

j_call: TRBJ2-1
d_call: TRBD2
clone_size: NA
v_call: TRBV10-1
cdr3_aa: CASRDTSEGYNEQFF
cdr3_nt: TGCGCCAGCAGGGACACTAGCGAGGGTTACAATGAGCAGTTCTTC

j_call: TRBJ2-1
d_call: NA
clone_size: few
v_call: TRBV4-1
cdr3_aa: CASSQRAPGLEGGFDNEQFF
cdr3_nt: TGCGCCAGCAGCCAAAGAGCGCCGGGACTGGAAGGGGGGTTTGACAATGAGCAGTTCTTC